Below are 13 T cell receptor beta chains sequenced from a single sample in a study of T-cell reconstitution after alpha-beta-depleted transplantation in children. Library preparation (for TCRbeta) was performed with unique molecular identifiers. Via MiXCR, TCRdb re-called the PCR reads, giving one row per CDR3 protein. This sample has about a million distinct CDR3 sequences, with roughly 29% found just once. This specimen was PBMCs, mostly from graft donor cells, taken 360 days after TCRalphabeta/CD19-depleted stem cell transplant. The receptors derive from a boy less than two years old who had a stem cell transplant for SCID, so the T cells may come from the graft donor.

This clonotype has a handful of counts. V gene TRBV12-3 or TRBV12-4 combines with J gene TRBJ2-3, with 8 bases lining up with TRBD2. The CDR3 totals 13 residues. Trimming cost V 2 bases and J 7 bases; bases outside gene matches: 2. The chain's CDR3 is CASSLTSGHTQYF. The CDR3 bases are TGTGCCAGCAGTTTAACTAGCGGTCATACGCAGTATTTT.

The sample holds a few counts of this clonotype. DNA for the CDR3: TGCAGTGCTAGAGGGGCTACTAGCGGGGGGCAAGAGACCCAGTACTTC. Protein product: CSARGATSGGQETQYF. The rearrangement joins TRBV20-1 to TRBJ2-5; 12 bases match TRBD2. The CDR3 consists of 16 residues. Unmatched junction bases numbered 5, after V lost 1 base and J lost 2 bases. Germline lookup yields CDR1 DFQATT and CDR2 SNEGSKA (reference sequence).

This chain connects TRBV4-1 to TRBJ2-7; 8 bases map to TRBD1. This CDR3 region has 18 residues. Looked up from germline, CDR1 is MGHRA and CDR2 is YSYEKL. V lost 1 base and J lost 5; bases outside the gene matches: 16. CDR3 nucleotides: TGCGCCAGCAGCCAAGCAAAAGTCTTAAGGACAGGGAGTCACGAGCAGTACTTC. This gives the protein CASSQAKVLRTGSHEQYF.

V is TRBV11-3 and J is TRBJ2-5; 7 bases align to TRBD1. The V gene's germline CDR1 is SGHNT and CDR2 YENEEA. V lost 5 bases to trimming and J lost 5 bases; unmatched junction nucleotides: 11. The CDR3 is made up of 15 amino acids. The CDR3 loop is CASSTRTGRGETQYF. In DNA form, the CDR3 reads TGTGCCAGCAGCACCCGGACAGGTAGAGGGGAGACCCAGTACTTC.

The chain carries TRBV12-3 or TRBV12-4 and TRBJ2-3; 8 nucleotides agree with TRBD1. Losses at the gene ends were 1 base for V and 12 bases for J; bases not matched to a gene: 6. This CDR3 region has 13 residues. The DNA for the CDR3 is TGTGCCAGCAGTTTAGGGGACAGGTTGGGTCAGTATTTT. It yields the protein CASSLGDRLGQYF.

The rearrangement links TRBV9 to TRBJ2-7; 7 bases are shared with TRBD1. CDR1 SGDLS and CDR2 YYNGEE come from the germline V gene. The CDR3 contains 14 residues. V dropped 0 bases and J dropped 3; count of bases not matched to a gene: 3. In nucleotides, the CDR3 is TGTGCCAGCAGCGTAGGGCCAGGGGGCTACGAGCAGTACTTC. Its translation: CASSVGPGGYEQYF. The full variable domain, with the rest looked up from reference TRBV9 and TRBJ2-7, is DSGVTQTPKHLITATGQRVTLRCSPRSGDLSVYWYQQSLDQGLQFLIQYYNGEERAKGNILERFSAQQFPDLHSELNLSSLELGDSALYFCASSVGPGGYEQYFGPGTRLTVT.

The rearrangement links TRBV5-1 to TRBJ2-1, with 11 bases identical to TRBD2. The CDR3 loop spans 18 amino acids. The germline V gene encodes CDR1 SGHRS and CDR2 YFSETQ. Trimming cost V 2 bases and J 0 bases; bases outside gene matches: 7. The CDR3 bases are TGCGCCAGCAGCTTCCTTCCACTAGCGGGGGTCTCCTACAATGAGCAGTTCTTC. It specifies CASSFLPLAGVSYNEQFF. Full variable domain (outside the CDR3, taken from reference TRBV5-1 and TRBJ2-1): KAGVTQTPRYLIKTRGQQVTLSCSPISGHRSVSWYQQTPGQGLQFLFEYFSETQRNKGNFPGRFSGRQFSNSRSEMNVSTLELGDSALYLCASSFLPLAGVSYNEQFFGPGTRLTVL.

This clonotype was observed a few times. The chain combines TRBV4-2 with TRBJ2-2; D gene uncertain. The CDR3 sequence is 11 residues long. V was pared by 0 bases and J by 7 bases, with 0 bases between. CDR1 is LGHNA and CDR2 is YNFKEQ in the germline V gene. The CDR3 nucleotides are TGTGCCAGCAGCCAAGACGGGGAGCTGTTTTTT. Residues: CASSQDGELFF.

The table lists this clonotype with a few counts. The gene calls are TRBV5-1 and TRBJ2-7; 10 bases agree with TRBD1. V trimming: 5 bases; J trimming: 5 bases; junction bases outside the gene matches: 10. Germline V gene data show CDR1 as SGHRS and CDR2 as YFSETQ. This CDR3 contains 15 residues. The CDR3 loop reads CASRLPGQGPDEQYF. The CDR3 DNA reads as TGCGCCAGCAGGTTACCGGGACAGGGGCCAGACGAGCAGTACTTC.

J is TRBJ2-6 and V is TRBV10-3; 7 nucleotides align to TRBD2. Losses at the gene ends were 9 bases for V and 2 bases for J; bases not matched to a gene: 4. The CDR3 runs 14 residues. Germline values: CDR1 ENHRY, CDR2 SYGVKD. Here the CDR3 reads CAIRAGAGANVLTF. Here the CDR3 DNA reads TGTGCCATACGGGCGGGAGCTGGGGCCAACGTCCTGACTTTC.

This clonotype was counted only a few times. The V gene is TRBV5-1, the J gene TRBJ2-7; D tentatively fits TRBD1 or TRBD2 (5 bases each). This CDR3 contains 14 residues. The germline gives CDR1 SGHRS, CDR2 YFSETQ. Deletions cut 0 bases from V and 5 bases from J, with 12 bases between. The CDR3 DNA reads as TGCGCCAGCAGCTTGGTGGCAGGGACCCACGAGCAGTACTTC. It specifies CASSLVAGTHEQYF.

This chain joins TRBV20-1 and TRBJ2-4; TRBD2 aligns across 9 bases. Per germline, CDR1 DFQATT and CDR2 SNEGSKA (reference sequence). CDR3 length equals 17 residues. Unmatched junction bases numbered 8, after V lost 1 base and J lost 1 base. The CDR3 sequence: CSARGGSGGPAKNIQYF. CDR3 nucleotides: TGCAGTGCTAGAGGAGGGAGCGGGGGGCCGGCCAAAAACATTCAGTACTTC.

Ten or more counts support this clonotype. The J gene is TRBJ2-1, the V gene TRBV28; 8 positions match TRBD2. V was clipped by 6 bases and J by 4 bases; unmatched bases: 5. This CDR3 has 14 amino acids. The V gene's germline CDR1 is MDHEN and CDR2 SYDVKM. CDR3 residues: CASSTSGPYNEQFF. CDR3 DNA: TGTGCCAGCAGCACTAGCGGTCCTTACAATGAGCAGTTCTTC.